One sample yielded the 8 T cell receptor beta chains listed below, sequenced in a study of blood T cell repertoires in COVID-19. Generated by immunoSEQ multiplex PCR, the TCRdb table keeps only in-frame clones and is missing some. The sample yields 13,000 or so clones, 78% seen once. The sample taken for sequencing was peripheral blood. The receptors stem from a human donor in a cohort sampled during active COVID-19.

The V and J genes are TRBV6-5 and TRBJ1-2; a weak D match, TRBD1 (6 bases). Germline loops: CDR1 MNHEY, CDR2 SVGAGI. This CDR3 region has 15 residues. Deletions cut 4 bases from V and 3 bases from J, with 15 bases between. Here the CDR3 reads CASSSPTGIHYGYTF. Written as DNA, the CDR3 is TGTGCCAGCAGTTCCCCGACAGGAATACACTATGGCTACACCTTC.

V and J are TRBV7-8 and TRBJ2-7; 7 nucleotides match TRBD2. Trimming cost V 5 bases and J 2 bases; bases outside gene matches: 6. The length of the CDR3 is 14 residues. CDR1 and CDR2 from the germline V gene are SGHVS and FQNEAQ. The CDR3 spells CASSPMGGTYEQYF. The CDR3 bases are TGTGCCAGCAGCCCCATGGGGGGGACCTACGAGCAGTACTTC. The full variable domain, completed using reference TRBV7-8 and TRBJ2-7, is GAGVSQSPRYKVAKRGQDVALRCDPISGHVSLFWYQQALGQGPEFLTYFQNEAQLDKSGLPSDRFFAERPEGSVSTLKIQRTQQEDSAVYLCASSPMGGTYEQYFGPGTRLTVT.

This chain connects TRBV7-8 to TRBJ2-7; the D is unclear. Germline V gene data show CDR1 as SGHVS and CDR2 as FQNEAQ. Trimming shortened V by 4 bases and J by 5 bases, and 6 bases separated the two germline ends. The CDR3 has 11 amino acids. The DNA of the CDR3 is TGTGCCAGCAGCTCCGTTAACGAGCAGTACTTC. This gives the protein CASSSVNEQYF. The entire variable domain, with the rest obtained from reference TRBV7-8 and TRBJ2-7, is as follows: GAGVSQSPRYKVAKRGQDVALRCDPISGHVSLFWYQQALGQGPEFLTYFQNEAQLDKSGLPSDRFFAERPEGSVSTLKIQRTQQEDSAVYLCASSSVNEQYFGPGTRLTVT.

CDR3 region: CASSERATTGELFF. CDR3 in DNA: TGTGCCAGCAGTGAGAGAGCTACCACCGGGGAGCTGTTTTTT. The chain is built from TRBV6-1 and TRBJ2-2; D is unclear. CDR3 size: 14 residues. Trimming removed 3 bases from V and 4 bases from J, with 9 bases in between. The V gene's germline CDR1 is MNHNS and CDR2 SASEGT.

The V and J genes are TRBV18 and TRBJ1-1, with D perhaps matching TRBD1 (6 bases). CDR1 and CDR2 from the germline V gene are KGHSH and LQKENI. This CDR3 comprises 13 residues. The ends were cut back, 6 bases at V and 5 bases at J, with 13 bases in the middle. In DNA, the CDR3 is TGTGCCAGCTCGGACCAGGGGCATACTGAAGCTTTCTTT. Protein product: CASSDQGHTEAFF.

The genes are TRBV30 and TRBJ2-6, with a weak D call TRBD1 (6 bases). The length of the CDR3 is 15 residues. The V end lost 2 bases, the J end lost 3 bases, and 11 bases lay between the germline ends. Per the germline V gene, CDR1 is GTSNPN and CDR2 is SVGIG (reference sequence). CDR3 nucleotide sequence: TGTGCCTGGAGTCCAGGGGATGGTGGGGCCAACGTCCTGACTTTC. It codes for CAWSPGDGGANVLTF.

J is TRBJ1-5 and V is TRBV5-1; 8 bases map to TRBD1. V was clipped by 5 bases and J by 6 bases; unmatched bases: 7. The germline V gene encodes CDR1 SGHRS and CDR2 YFSETQ. The CDR3 runs to 14 residues. The chain's CDR3 is CASSSGQGTQPQHF. The DNA for the CDR3 is TGCGCCAGCAGTTCAGGACAGGGAACTCAGCCCCAGCATTTT.

The chain has TRBV6-1 and TRBJ2-3, with a tentative D call TRBD2 (5 bases). The germline V gene has CDR1 MNHNS and CDR2 SASEGT. The CDR3 contains 17 residues. V lost 4 bases, J lost 4 bases, and 21 bases lay in between. The CDR3 sequence: CASSVASVGSGADTQYF. The CDR3, as DNA: TGTGCCAGCAGTGTTGCGAGTGTGGGGAGTGGGGCAGATACGCAGTATTTT.